This T cell receptor (beta chain) was identified during a study of monozygotic twins with cystic fibrosis. Overall study results and limits: Median Simpson clonality of 0.0095 suggested naive T cells predominated. V usage most resembled the co-twin in 13 of 16 pairs. In this small cohort, shared CDR3 numbers showed no association with age, concordance or disease severity.

This clone was seen a handful of times. Its antigen is not known. Produced via immunoSEQ multiplex PCR; TCRdb's table is partial and in-frame only. Among around 27,000 clones listed, approximately 90% were seen once. The CDR3 is 14 residues long. Trimming took 7 bases from V and 5 from J, leaving 17 bases between them. CDR1 and CDR2 from the germline V gene are MNHNS and SASEGT. The chain has TRBV6-1 and TRBJ1-1; D not resolved. This clonotype was sampled from a girl aged 2-10 years with cystic fibrosis. Sequencing was performed on blood. CDR3 coding DNA: TGTGCCAGCACCCCCCCCGGGGAGGAAACTGAAGCTTTCTTT. Amino acids: CASTPPGEETEAFF.